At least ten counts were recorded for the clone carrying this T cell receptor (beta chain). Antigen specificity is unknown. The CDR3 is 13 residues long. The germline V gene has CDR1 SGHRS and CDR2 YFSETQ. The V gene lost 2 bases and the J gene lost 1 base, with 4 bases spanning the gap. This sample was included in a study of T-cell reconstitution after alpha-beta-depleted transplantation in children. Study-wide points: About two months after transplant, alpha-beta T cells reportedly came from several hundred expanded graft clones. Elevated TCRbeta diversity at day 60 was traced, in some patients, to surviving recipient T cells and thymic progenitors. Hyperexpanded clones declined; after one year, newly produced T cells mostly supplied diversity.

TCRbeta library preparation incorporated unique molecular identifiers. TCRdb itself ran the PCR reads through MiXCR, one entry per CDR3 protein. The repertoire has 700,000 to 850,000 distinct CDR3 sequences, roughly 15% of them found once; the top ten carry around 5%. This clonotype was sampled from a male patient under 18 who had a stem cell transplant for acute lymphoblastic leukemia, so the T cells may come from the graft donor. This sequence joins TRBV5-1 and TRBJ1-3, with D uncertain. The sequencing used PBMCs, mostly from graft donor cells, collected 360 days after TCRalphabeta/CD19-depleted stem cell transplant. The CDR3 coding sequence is TGCGCCAGCAGCTTTGGGTCTGGAAACACCATATATTTT. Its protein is CASSFGSGNTIYF.